The clone carrying this T cell receptor beta chain was seen at least ten times. Its target is unknown. The source of the sample is a study of identical twins. Study-wide results and caveats: The models gave estimates that fell short of the out-of-frame TCR alpha sharing seen in monozygotic twins. Carriage of fewer insertions was seen in abundant cord blood beta clonotypes, whereas memory repertoires showed none. Donors were not followed over many years; analysis was cross-sectional.

Trimming stripped 3 bases from V and 8 bases from J, with 5 bases between. CDR3 length equals 11 residues. Everyone who gave samples was a healthy Caucasian. Each CDR3 protein is one row after TCRdb ran MiXCR on the 5' RACE reads. The profile shows fewer than 250,000 distinct CDR3 sequences, 5.5% to 8% of them singletons. The sample was also reused in another study, on yellow fever vaccine responses in identical twins.

This TCR derives from a woman between 18 and 29 years old in good health. The chain has TRBV12-3 or TRBV12-4 and TRBJ2-1; D unresolved. The sample taken for sequencing was memory (CD45RO+) T cells sorted from blood. The CDR3, as DNA: TGTGCCAGCAGTTTCTTGGATGAGCAGTTCTTC. This encodes CASSFLDEQFF.